Here is one T cell receptor beta chain with its context. Its antigen is undetermined. TCRdb keeps only in-frame clones here, not all; method: immunoSEQ multiplex PCR. This table has some 9,000 clones, 55% to 85% appearing once. This sample stems from a study of T cell clones after liver transplantation. Regarding the study as a whole: A larger donor-reactive than third-party decline suggested partial antigen-specific deletion. Graft donor-reactive T cells possibly entered the graft instead of undergoing deletion.

Germline V gives CDR1 SGHNT, CDR2 YYREEE (reference sequence). Trimming cost V 6 bases and J 2 bases, with 11 bases left between them. The CDR3 extends over 13 amino acids. Material: CD8+ T cells from blood, obtained at the approximately 15-month timepoint. The chain has TRBV5-4 and TRBJ2-5; D assignment may be TRBD1 or TRBD2 (5 bases each). The clonotype comes from a human patient who received a liver transplant. The graft donor may be the source of some T cells. The CDR3 region is CASTGAEQETQYF. CDR3 nucleotides: TGTGCCAGCACCGGGGCTGAGCAAGAGACCCAGTACTTC.